Only one count was recorded for the clone carrying this T cell receptor beta chain. The data stem from a study of CD8 T cells in Susac syndrome. Reverse transcription of roughly 0.45 to 1 ug RNA used random hexamers. From the immunoSEQ multiplex PCR reads, TCRdb called clonotypes with MiXCR, one entry per CDR3 protein. The sample lists roughly 120,000 distinct CDR3 sequences, about 94% occurring once. Trimming took off 0 bases at V and 5 bases at J, with 11 bases between the two ends. CDR1 SGDLS and CDR2 YYNGEE come from the germline V gene. The CDR3 is made up of 15 amino acids. High-throughput TCR beta sequencing covered peripheral CD8+ and CD4+ T cells.

V and J are TRBV9 and TRBJ2-2; no reliable D call. The sequence derives from a human donor with multiple sclerosis. What was sequenced was CD4+ T cells from PBMCs. This chain's CDR3 is CASSVVSPITGELFF. CDR3 sequence (DNA): TGTGCCAGCAGCGTAGTTAGTCCTATAACCGGGGAGCTGTTTTTT.